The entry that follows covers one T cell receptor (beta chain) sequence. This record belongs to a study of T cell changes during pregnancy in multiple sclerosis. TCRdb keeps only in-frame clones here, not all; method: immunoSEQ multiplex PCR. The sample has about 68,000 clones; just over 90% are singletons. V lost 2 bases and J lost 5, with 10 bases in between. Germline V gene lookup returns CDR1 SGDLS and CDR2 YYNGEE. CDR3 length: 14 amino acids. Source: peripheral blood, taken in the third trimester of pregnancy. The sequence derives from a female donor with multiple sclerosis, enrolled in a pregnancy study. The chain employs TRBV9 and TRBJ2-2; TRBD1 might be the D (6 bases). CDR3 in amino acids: CASSVYQGTGELFF. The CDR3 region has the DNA TGTGCCAGCAGCGTCTATCAGGGGACCGGGGAGCTGTTTTTT.